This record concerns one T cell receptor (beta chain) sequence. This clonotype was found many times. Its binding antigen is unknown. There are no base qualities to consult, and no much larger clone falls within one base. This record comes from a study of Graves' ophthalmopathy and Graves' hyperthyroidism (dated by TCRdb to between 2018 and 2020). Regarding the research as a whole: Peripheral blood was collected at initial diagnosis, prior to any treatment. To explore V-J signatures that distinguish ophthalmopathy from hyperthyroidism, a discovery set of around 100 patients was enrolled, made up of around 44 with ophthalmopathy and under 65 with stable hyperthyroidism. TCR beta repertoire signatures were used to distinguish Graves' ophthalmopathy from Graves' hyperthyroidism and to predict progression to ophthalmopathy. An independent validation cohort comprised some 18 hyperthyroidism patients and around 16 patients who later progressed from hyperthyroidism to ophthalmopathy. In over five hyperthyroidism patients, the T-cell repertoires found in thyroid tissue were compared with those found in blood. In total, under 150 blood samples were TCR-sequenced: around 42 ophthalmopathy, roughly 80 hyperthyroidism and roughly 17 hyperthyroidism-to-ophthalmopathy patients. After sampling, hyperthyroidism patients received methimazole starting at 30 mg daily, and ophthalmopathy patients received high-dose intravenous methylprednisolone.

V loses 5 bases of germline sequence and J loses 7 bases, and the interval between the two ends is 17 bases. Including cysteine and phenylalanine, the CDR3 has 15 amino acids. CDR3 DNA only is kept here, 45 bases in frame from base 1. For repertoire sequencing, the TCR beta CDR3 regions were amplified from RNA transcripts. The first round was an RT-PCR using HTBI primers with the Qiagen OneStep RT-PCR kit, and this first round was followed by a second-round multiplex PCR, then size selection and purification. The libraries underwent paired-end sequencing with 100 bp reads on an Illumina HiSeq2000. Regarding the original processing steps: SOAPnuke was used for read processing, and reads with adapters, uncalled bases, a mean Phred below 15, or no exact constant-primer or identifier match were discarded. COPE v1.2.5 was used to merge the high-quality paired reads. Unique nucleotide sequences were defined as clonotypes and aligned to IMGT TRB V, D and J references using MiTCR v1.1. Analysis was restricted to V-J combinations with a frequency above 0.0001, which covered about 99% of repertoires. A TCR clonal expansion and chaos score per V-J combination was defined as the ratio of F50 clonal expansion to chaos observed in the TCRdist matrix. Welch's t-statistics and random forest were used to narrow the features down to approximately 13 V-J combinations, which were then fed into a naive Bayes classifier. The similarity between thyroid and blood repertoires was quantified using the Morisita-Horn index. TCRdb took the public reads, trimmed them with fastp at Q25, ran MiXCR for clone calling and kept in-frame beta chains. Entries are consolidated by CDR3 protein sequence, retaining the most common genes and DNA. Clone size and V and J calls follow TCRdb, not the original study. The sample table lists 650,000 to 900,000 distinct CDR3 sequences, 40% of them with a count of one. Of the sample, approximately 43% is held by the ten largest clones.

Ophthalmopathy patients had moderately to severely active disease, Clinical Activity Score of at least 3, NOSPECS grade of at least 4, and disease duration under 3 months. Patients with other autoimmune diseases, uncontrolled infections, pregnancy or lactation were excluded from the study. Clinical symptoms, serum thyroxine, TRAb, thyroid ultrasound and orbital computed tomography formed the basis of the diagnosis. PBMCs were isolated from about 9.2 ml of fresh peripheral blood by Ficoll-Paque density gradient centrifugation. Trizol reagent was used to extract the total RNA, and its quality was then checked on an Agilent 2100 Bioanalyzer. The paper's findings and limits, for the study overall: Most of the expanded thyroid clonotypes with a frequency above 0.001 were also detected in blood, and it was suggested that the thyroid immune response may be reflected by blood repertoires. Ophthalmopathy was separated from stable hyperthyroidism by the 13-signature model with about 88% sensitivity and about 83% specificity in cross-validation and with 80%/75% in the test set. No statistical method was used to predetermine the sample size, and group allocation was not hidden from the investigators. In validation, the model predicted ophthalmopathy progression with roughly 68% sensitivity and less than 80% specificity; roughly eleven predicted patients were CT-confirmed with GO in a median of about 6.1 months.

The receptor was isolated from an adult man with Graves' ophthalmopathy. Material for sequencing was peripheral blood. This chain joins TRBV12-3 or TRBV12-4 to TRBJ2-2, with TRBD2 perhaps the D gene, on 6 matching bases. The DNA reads TGTGCCAGCAGTCGGAGGGTGATGAGGGGCGGGGAGCTGTTTTTT. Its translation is CASSRRVMRGGELFF.